These 16 T cell receptor beta chains came from one sample sequenced in a study of glioma-infiltrating T cells. TCR alpha and beta CDR3 regions were amplified from RNA using iRepertoire nested multiplex PCR. TCRdb processed the multiplex PCR reads anew with MiXCR; each CDR3 protein has one entry. The data contain 150,000 to 200,000 distinct CDR3 sequences, 32% of them seen just once; the ten biggest clones take up 20% to 25%. The sequenced sample consisted of glioma tissue, nonneoplastic brain tissue, or PBMCs (not recorded which). All receptors derive from a human donor with low-grade glioma or glioblastoma, undergoing nonglioma brain surgery, or in good health (not recorded which).

This clonotype was picked up many times. V is TRBV18 and J is TRBJ1-2; D perhaps matches TRBD1 (5 bases). Germline V gives CDR1 KGHSH, CDR2 LQKENI. Trimming removed 0 bases from V and 4 bases from J, with 12 bases in between. CDR3 length: 15 residues. CDR3 nucleotides: TGTGCCAGCTCACCACCACAGGAGGCCATCTATGGCTACACCTTC. Translated: CASSPPQEAIYGYTF.

The rearrangement links TRBV12-3 or TRBV12-4 to TRBJ1-4; D gene uncertain. The V end was cut by 6 bases, the J end by 4 bases, with 9 bases between. The CDR3 loop spans 13 amino acids. The DNA for the CDR3 is TGTGCCAGCAGGATACAGTTTAATGAAAAACTGTTTTTT. It yields the protein CASRIQFNEKLFF.

This clonotype showed up many times. V and J are TRBV28 and TRBJ2-3; D possibly corresponds to TRBD2 (6 bases). The CDR3 totals 14 residues. Trimming pared 6 bases from V and 6 bases from J, leaving 16 bases between. CDR1 is MDHEN and CDR2 is SYDVKM in the germline V gene. The CDR3, as DNA: TGTGCCAGCAGCCTCCAGGCGGGACGGGATACGCAGTATTTT. The encoded protein is CASSLQAGRDTQYF.

The chain combines TRBV29-1 with TRBJ1-2; D remains unclear. Germline V lookup: CDR1 SQVTM, CDR2 ANQGSEA. The CDR3 covers 12 residues. Trimming left V 3 bases short and J 8 bases short, with 13 bases between. In DNA form, the CDR3 reads TGCAGCGTTGAGCCCTGGATCAGCGGCTACACCTTC. It encodes CSVEPWISGYTF.

The chain uses TRBV12-3 or TRBV12-4 and TRBJ2-3, with 7 bases fitting TRBD2. J was trimmed by 4 bases and V by 8 bases; bases with no gene match: 12. This CDR3 has 15 amino acids. CDR3 in amino acids: CASGRGAGASDTQYF. DNA for the CDR3: TGTGCCAGCGGTCGAGGGGCGGGAGCCTCAGATACGCAGTATTTT.

V is TRBV5-1 and J is TRBJ2-5, with TRBD1 matching over 7 bases. This CDR3 contains 17 residues. Germline loops: CDR1 SGHRS, CDR2 YFSETQ. V lost 0 bases, J lost 1 base, and 9 bases stayed unmatched. DNA for the CDR3: TGCGCCAGCAGCTTGGGGCCCGGCTGGACAGGCCAAGAGACCCAGTACTTC. Translating it yields CASSLGPGWTGQETQYF.

This clonotype was detected many times. V gene TRBV28 combines with J gene TRBJ2-7; 9 nucleotides align to TRBD2. Germline V lookup: CDR1 MDHEN, CDR2 SYDVKM. The V segment lost 6 bases and the J segment 0 bases; nucleotides outside the gene matches: 6. The CDR3 extends over 15 amino acids. As DNA, the CDR3 is TGTGCCAGCAGCCCTCCTAGCGGGGTCTCCTACGAGCAGTACTTC. It is translated as CASSPPSGVSYEQYF.

This clonotype has at least ten counts. V and J are TRBV7-9 and TRBJ1-1; D gene uncertain. CDR1 is SEHNR and CDR2 is FQNEAQ in the germline V gene (reference sequence). V gave up 0 bases and J gave up 0 bases, with 8 bases separating them. The length of the CDR3 is 15 residues. The CDR3 sequence: CASSLASALNTEAFF. As DNA, the CDR3 is TGTGCCAGCAGCTTAGCGAGCGCATTGAACACTGAAGCTTTCTTT.

This clonotype has just a few counts. The gene calls are TRBV4-1 and TRBJ1-2; TRBD1 is a possible D gene (5 bases). V gave up 0 bases and J gave up 5 bases, with 13 bases separating them. The CDR3 has 15 amino acids. Germline CDR1 is MGHRA and CDR2 is YSYEKL. The CDR3 region has the DNA TGCGCCAGCAGCCAAGACGCCACAGGCTGGTATGGCTACACCTTC. Translated: CASSQDATGWYGYTF.

The chain combines TRBV10-2 with TRBJ1-4; 8 nucleotides line up with TRBD1. Germline-derived CDR1 and CDR2 are WSHSY and SAAADI. With V trimmed by 7 bases and J by 4 bases, 5 bases remained unmatched. The CDR3 extends over 14 amino acids. The CDR3 region has the DNA TGCGCCAGCATTGGGGGACAGGTTAATGAAAAACTGTTTTTT. It codes for CASIGGQVNEKLFF.

The chain carries TRBV18 and TRBJ2-1; TRBD2 matches 12 bases. The CDR3 is made up of 19 amino acids. J lost 5 bases, V lost 3 bases, and 14 bases had no gene match. Per germline, CDR1 KGHSH and CDR2 LQKENI. CDR3 sequence reads: CASSPRPRETSGGDNEQFF. CDR3 DNA: TGTGCCAGCTCACCGAGGCCGAGGGAGACTAGCGGGGGAGACAATGAGCAGTTCTTC.

This clonotype was picked up a small number of times. The CDR3 coding sequence is TGTGCCAGCAGCTTAGCTCTGGGACTAGCGGAAGAGACCCAGTACTTC. It yields the protein CASSLALGLAEETQYF. J is TRBJ2-5 and V is TRBV11-2, with 11 bases that match TRBD2. Unmatched junction bases numbered 4, after V lost 1 base and J lost 3 bases. Germline V gene data show CDR1 as SGHAT and CDR2 as FQNNGV. CDR3 length equals 16 residues.

This clonotype appeared many times. The chain is built from TRBV19 and TRBJ1-2; maybe TRBD1 (5 bases). Trimming cost V 6 bases and J 4 bases, with 12 bases left between them. The CDR3 length is 13 residues. The V gene's germline CDR1 is LNHDA and CDR2 SQIVND (reference sequence). In DNA, the CDR3 is TGTGCCAGTAGGCGGACACATCTCTATGGCTACACCTTC. It encodes CASRRTHLYGYTF.

This clonotype occurred many times. This chain links TRBV30 with TRBJ1-1; maybe TRBD1 (5 bases). Germline V lookup: CDR1 GTSNPN, CDR2 SVGIG (reference sequence). The CDR3 spans 13 residues. V lost 4 bases, J lost 1 base, and 10 bases lay in between. The CDR3 bases are TGTGCCTGGATGCGGGGGAGGAACACTGAAGCTTTCTTT. Amino acid sequence: CAWMRGRNTEAFF.

Details on this clonotype: One junction end does not reproduce the germline sequence, and a read error may be involved. The chain has TRBV19 and TRBJ2-7; a weak D match, TRBD2 (6 bases). This CDR3 is built from 14 residues. The germline gives CDR1 LNHDA, CDR2 SQIVND (reference sequence). The CDR3 sequence is CPSSIAAETYEQYF. As DNA, the CDR3 is TGTCCCAGTAGTATAGCGGCAGAGACCTACGAGCAGTACTTC.

This clonotype was seen many times. The rearrangement links TRBV28 to TRBJ2-1; 10 bases match TRBD2. In germline, CDR1 is MDHEN, CDR2 SYDVKM. The CDR3 spans 18 residues. The ends lost 4 bases at V and 4 bases at J; junction bases unmatched: 13. Here the CDR3 reads CASSSLSGLLAGYNEQFF. Written as DNA, the CDR3 is TGTGCCAGCAGTTCCCTTTCCGGGTTACTAGCGGGGTACAATGAGCAGTTCTTC. Using reference TRBV28 and TRBJ2-1 for the parts outside the CDR3, the full variable domain is DVKVTQSSRYLVKRTGEKVFLECVQDMDHENMFWYRQDPGLGLRLIYFSYDVKMKEKGDIPEGYSVSREKKERFSLILESASTNQTSMYLCASSSLSGLLAGYNEQFFGPGTRLTVL.